Listed below are T cell receptor beta chains from one sample, sequenced in a study of T cell responses to AZD1222 COVID-19 vaccine. Only in-frame clones appear in the TCRdb table, and some are missing; sequencing was by immunoSEQ multiplex PCR. The repertoire consists of some 100,000 clones, with around nine tenths occurring once and the leading ten covering roughly 12%. The specimen comprised peripheral blood, sampled on day 0 of AZD1222 vaccination. The receptors come from an adult in good health. The CDR3 runs from the conserved cysteine through the conserved F or W. The order of the fields is D gene, clone size, V gene, J gene, CDR3 DNA, CDR3 protein. D genes are given only for firm matches. Some rows mark clone size as missing; the rest say once, few, many or name a class of expanded clone.

>NA|NA|TRBV6-4|TRBJ2-1
TGTGCCAGCAGTGAACAACAGTGGGGTGAGCAGTTCTTC
CASSEQQWGEQFF
>NA|NA|TRBV7-9|TRBJ2-3
TGTGCCAGCAGCTTAGGATCCTCTAGCGTTTCAGATACGCAGTATTTT
CASSLGSSSVSDTQYF
>TRBD1|NA|TRBV5-1|TRBJ2-4
TGCGCCAGCAGCTTTGGGGGACAGGCCAAAAACATTCAGTACTTC
CASSFGGQAKNIQYF
>NA|NA|TRBV18|TRBJ1-1
TGTGCCAGCTCGAGACAGCGAGAAACTGAAGCTTTCTTT
CASSRQRETEAFF
>TRBD1|NA|TRBV29-1|TRBJ2-7
TGCAGCGTGGGGACAGGGTGGGAGCAGTACTTC
CSVGTGWEQYF
>TRBD2|NA|TRBV19|TRBJ2-3
TGTGCCAGTACCCCGACTAGCGGAAGCACAGATACGCAGTATTTT
CASTPTSGSTDTQYF
>NA|NA|TRBV29-1|TRBJ2-7
TGCAGCGTTGTAAGCAGGCCAGGTAGTAGCGAAACCTACGAGCAGTACTTC
CSVVSRPGSSETYEQYF
>NA|once|TRBV2|TRBJ2-1
TGTGCCAGCACCTCGGGACTCAGCTCCTACAATGAGCAGTTCTTC
CASTSGLSSYNEQFF
>TRBD2|NA|TRBV4-1|TRBJ2-7
TGCGCCAGCAGCCAAGGGGGACTAGCGAGCAACTACGAGCAGTACTTC
CASSQGGLASNYEQYF
>TRBD2|NA|TRBV4-1|TRBJ2-5
TGCGCCAGCAGCCAAGATGCGGGGGATGGGGAGACCCAGTACTTC
CASSQDAGDGETQYF
>TRBD2|NA|TRBV19|TRBJ2-2
TGTGCCAGTAGTATATGGGCCAGCGGGAGCCGGACCGGGGAGCTGTTTTTT
CASSIWASGSRTGELFF
>NA|NA|TRBV11-3|TRBJ2-5
TGTGCCAGCAGCTTAGGAGGCAGGGGCGGAGAGACCCAGTACTTC
CASSLGGRGGETQYF
>NA|NA|TRBV4-1|TRBJ2-4
TGCGCCAGCAGTGACGCTGGGGGCAAAAACATTCAGTACTTC
CASSDAGGKNIQYF
>NA|NA|TRBV28|TRBJ2-2
TGTGCCAGCAGTTCACCCGGGACCACGAACACCGGGGAGCTGTTTTTT
CASSSPGTTNTGELFF
>NA|NA|TRBV6-5|TRBJ2-1
TGTGCCAGCAGCATTGACAGCTATGAGCAGTTCTTC
CASSIDSYEQFF
>NA|few|TRBV24-1|TRBJ2-4
TGTGCCACCAGTGACCCTCAACCGGGCACCACGTCGGACATTCAGTACTTC
CATSDPQPGTTSDIQYF
>NA|few|TRBV19|TRBJ2-2
TGTGCCAGTAGTATTGGGGGGCGGACCGGGGAGCTGTTTTTT
CASSIGGRTGELFF
>TRBD1|NA|TRBV4-1|TRBJ1-2
TGCGCCAGCAGCCAAGGACCCACTACAGGGGAGCTCGGCTACACCTTC
CASSQGPTTGELGYTF
>NA|NA|TRBV5-5|TRBJ2-7
TGTGCCAGCAGCCCCGAACCCGGGACTTACTACGAGCAGTACTTC
CASSPEPGTYYEQYF
>TRBD1|NA|TRBV5-8|TRBJ1-5
TGTGCCAGCAGCTTAGGGGACAGGGGGTTTCAGCCCCAGCATTTT
CASSLGDRGFQPQHF
>NA|NA|TRBV18|TRBJ1-1
TGTGCCAGCTCACAAAGGAGTAGGGACACTGAAGCTTTCTTT
CASSQRSRDTEAFF
>TRBD1|NA|TRBV19|TRBJ1-2
TGTGCCAGTAGTATAAAGGGACAGGGGGTCTATGGCTACACCTTC
CASSIKGQGVYGYTF